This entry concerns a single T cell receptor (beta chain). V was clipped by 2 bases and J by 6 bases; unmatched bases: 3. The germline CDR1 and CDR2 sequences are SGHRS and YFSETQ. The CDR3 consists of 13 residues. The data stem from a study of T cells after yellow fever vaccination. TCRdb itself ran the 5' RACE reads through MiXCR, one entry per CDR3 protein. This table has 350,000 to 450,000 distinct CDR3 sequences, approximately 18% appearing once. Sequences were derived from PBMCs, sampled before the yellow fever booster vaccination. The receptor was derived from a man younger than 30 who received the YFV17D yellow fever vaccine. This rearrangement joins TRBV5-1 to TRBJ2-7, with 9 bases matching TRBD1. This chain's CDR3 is CASSFGQGTEQYF. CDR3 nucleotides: TGCGCCAGCAGCTTCGGACAGGGGACCGAGCAGTACTTC.